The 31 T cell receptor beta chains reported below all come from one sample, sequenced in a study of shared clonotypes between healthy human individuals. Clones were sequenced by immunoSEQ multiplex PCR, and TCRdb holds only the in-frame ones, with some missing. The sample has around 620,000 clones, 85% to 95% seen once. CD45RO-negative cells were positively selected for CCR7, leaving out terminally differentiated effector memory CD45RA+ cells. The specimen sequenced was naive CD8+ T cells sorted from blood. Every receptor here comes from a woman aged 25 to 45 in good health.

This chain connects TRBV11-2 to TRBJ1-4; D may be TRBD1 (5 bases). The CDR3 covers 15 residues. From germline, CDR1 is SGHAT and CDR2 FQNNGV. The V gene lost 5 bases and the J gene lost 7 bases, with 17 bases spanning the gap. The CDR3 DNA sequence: TGTGCCAGCAGCCCATCGGGTTGGGGACCTGAAAAACTGTTTTTT. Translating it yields CASSPSGWGPEKLFF.

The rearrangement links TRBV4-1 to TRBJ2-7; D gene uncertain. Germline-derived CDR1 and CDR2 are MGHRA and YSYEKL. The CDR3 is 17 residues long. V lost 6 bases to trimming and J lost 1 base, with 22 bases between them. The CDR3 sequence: CASSTVMELVPSYEQYF. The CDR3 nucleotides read TGCGCCAGCAGTACGGTGATGGAGTTGGTCCCATCCTACGAGCAGTACTTC.

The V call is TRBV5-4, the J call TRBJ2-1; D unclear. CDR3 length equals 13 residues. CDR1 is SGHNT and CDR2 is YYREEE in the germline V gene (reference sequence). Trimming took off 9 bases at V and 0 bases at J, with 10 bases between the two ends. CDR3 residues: CATSASSYNEQFF. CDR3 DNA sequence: TGTGCCACATCCGCGAGCTCCTACAATGAGCAGTTCTTC.

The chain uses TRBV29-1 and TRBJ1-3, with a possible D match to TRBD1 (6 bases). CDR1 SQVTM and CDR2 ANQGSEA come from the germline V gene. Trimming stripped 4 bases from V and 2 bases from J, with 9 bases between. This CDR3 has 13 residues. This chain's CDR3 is CSVAGQTGNTIYF. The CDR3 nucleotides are TGCAGCGTTGCCGGACAGACTGGAAACACCATATATTTT.

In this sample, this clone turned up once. The chain's CDR3 is CASSNLGTSREQFF. CDR3 nucleotides: TGTGCCAGTAGTAACCTAGGGACTAGTCGTGAGCAGTTCTTC. The chain has TRBV19 and TRBJ2-1; 8 bases match TRBD2. Germline CDR1 LNHDA, CDR2 SQIVND (reference sequence). This CDR3 region has 14 residues. V lost 4 bases and J lost 9; bases outside the gene matches: 8. Based on the CDR3 plus reference TRBV19 and TRBJ2-1, the full variable domain is DGGITQSPKYLFRKEGQNVTLSCEQNLNHDAMYWYRQDPGQGLRLIYYSQIVNDFQKGDIAEGYSVSREKKESFPLTVTSAQKNPTAFYLCASSNLGTSREQFFGPGTRLTVL.

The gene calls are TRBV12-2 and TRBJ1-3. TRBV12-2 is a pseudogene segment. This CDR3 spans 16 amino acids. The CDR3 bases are TGTGCAAGTCTCTGTCGGGGGCGGCGAGCTGGAAACACCATATATTTT. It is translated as CASLCRGRRAGNTIYF.

The CDR3 DNA sequence: TGTGCCAGCAGCTTGGGGAGCGGGAGGCCTCCCGAGCAGTACTTC. Residues: CASSLGSGRPPEQYF. The chain carries TRBV7-9 and TRBJ2-7; 9 positions match TRBD2. This CDR3 is built from 15 residues. V gave up 3 bases and J gave up 6 bases; unmatched junction bases: 9. The germline V gene encodes CDR1 SEHNR and CDR2 FQNEAQ (reference sequence).

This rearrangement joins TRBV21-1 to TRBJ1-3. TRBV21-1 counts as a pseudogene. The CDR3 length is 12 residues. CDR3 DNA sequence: TGTGCCACTAGTCCAGAAGGAAACACCATATATTTT. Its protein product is CATSPEGNTIYF.

CDR3 in DNA: TGTGCCAGCAGTTTAACCCCTAGCGGGCCGACCTACGAGCAGTACTTC. Its translation is CASSLTPSGPTYEQYF. The chain joins TRBV27 to TRBJ2-7, with 8 bases that match TRBD2. CDR3 length: 16 residues. Germline CDR1 and CDR2: MNHEY and SMNVEV (reference sequence). The V and J ends lost 2 bases and 2 bases, in that order; junction bases with no gene match: 8.

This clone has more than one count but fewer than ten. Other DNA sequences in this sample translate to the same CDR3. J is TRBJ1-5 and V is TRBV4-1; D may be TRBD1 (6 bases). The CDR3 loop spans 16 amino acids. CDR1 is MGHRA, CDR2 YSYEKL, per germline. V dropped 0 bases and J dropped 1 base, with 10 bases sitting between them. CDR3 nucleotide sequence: TGCGCCAGCAGCCAAGACGGGGGGCTCAGCAATCAGCCCCAGCATTTT. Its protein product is CASSQDGGLSNQPQHF.

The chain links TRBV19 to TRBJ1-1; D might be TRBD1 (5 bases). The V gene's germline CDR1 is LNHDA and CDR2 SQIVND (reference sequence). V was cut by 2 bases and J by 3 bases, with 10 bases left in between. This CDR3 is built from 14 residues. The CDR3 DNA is TGTGCCAGTAGTATACAGGGTAAGGACACTGAAGCTTTCTTT. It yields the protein CASSIQGKDTEAFF. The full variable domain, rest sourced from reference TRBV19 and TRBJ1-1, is DGGITQSPKYLFRKEGQNVTLSCEQNLNHDAMYWYRQDPGQGLRLIYYSQIVNDFQKGDIAEGYSVSREKKESFPLTVTSAQKNPTAFYLCASSIQGKDTEAFFGQGTRLTVV.

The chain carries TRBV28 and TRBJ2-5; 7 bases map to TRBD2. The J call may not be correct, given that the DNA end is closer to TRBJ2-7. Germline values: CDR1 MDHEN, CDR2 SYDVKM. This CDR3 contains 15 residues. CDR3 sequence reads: CASTPEGGSFYEQYF. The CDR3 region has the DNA TGTGCCAGCACCCCTGAAGGCGGGAGTTTCTACGAGCAGTACTTC.

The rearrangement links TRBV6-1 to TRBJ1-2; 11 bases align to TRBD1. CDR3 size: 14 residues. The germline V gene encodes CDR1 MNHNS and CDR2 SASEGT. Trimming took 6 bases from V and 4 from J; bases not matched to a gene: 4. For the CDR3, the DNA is TGTGCCAGCAGGGGACAGGGGGTGTTCTATGGCTACACCTTC. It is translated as CASRGQGVFYGYTF.

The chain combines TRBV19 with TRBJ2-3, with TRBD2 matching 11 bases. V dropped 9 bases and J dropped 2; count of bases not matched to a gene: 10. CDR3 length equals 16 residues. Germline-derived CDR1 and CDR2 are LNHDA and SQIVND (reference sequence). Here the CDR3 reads CASNPGLAAITDTQYF. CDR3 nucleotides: TGTGCCAGCAACCCGGGACTAGCGGCAATCACAGATACGCAGTATTTT.

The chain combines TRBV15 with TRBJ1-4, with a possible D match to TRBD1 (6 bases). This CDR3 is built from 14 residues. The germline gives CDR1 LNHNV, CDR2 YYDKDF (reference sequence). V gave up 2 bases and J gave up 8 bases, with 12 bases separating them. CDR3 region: CATSRSGGSEKLFF. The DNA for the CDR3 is TGTGCCACCAGCAGAAGTGGGGGCAGCGAAAAACTGTTTTTT.

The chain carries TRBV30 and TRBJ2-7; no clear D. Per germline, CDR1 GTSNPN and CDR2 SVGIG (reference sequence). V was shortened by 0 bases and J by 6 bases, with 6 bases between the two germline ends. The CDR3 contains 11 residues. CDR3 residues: CAWSVKPEQYF. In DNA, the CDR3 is TGTGCCTGGAGTGTAAAGCCCGAGCAGTACTTC.

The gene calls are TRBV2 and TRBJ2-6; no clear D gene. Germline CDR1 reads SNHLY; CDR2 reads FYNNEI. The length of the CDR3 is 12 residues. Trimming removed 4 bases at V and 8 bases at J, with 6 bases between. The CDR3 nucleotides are TGTGCCAGCAGTGCCCCTTCCAACGTCCTGACTTTC. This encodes CASSAPSNVLTF.

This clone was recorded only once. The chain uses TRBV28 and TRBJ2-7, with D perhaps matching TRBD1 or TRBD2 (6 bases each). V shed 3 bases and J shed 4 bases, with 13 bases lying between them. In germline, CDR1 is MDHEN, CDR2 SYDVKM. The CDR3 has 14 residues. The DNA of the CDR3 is TGTGCCAGCAGTTTTTTCCGGGGGCCTTACGAGCAGTACTTC. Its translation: CASSFFRGPYEQYF.

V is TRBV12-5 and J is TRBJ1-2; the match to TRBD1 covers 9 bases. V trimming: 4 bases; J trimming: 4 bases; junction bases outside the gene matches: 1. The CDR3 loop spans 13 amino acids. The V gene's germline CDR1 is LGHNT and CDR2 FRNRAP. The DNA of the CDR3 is TGTGCTAGTGGTTCGGGACAGGGCTATGGCTACACCTTC. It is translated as CASGSGQGYGYTF.

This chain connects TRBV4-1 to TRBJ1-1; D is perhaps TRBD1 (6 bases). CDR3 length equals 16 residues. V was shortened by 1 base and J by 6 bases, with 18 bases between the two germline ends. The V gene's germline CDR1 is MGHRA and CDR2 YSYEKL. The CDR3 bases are TGCGCCAGCAGCCAAGGGAGAGGGGGAATTATCTCTGAAGCTTTCTTT. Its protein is CASSQGRGGIISEAFF.

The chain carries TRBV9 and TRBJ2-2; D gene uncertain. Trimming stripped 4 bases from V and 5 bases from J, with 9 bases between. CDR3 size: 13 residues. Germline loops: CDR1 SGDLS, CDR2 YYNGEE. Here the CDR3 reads CASSPSGTGELFF. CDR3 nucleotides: TGTGCCAGCAGCCCAAGTGGAACCGGGGAGCTGTTTTTT. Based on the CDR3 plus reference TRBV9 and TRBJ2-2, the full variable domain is DSGVTQTPKHLITATGQRVTLRCSPRSGDLSVYWYQQSLDQGLQFLIQYYNGEERAKGNILERFSAQQFPDLHSELNLSSLELGDSALYFCASSPSGTGELFFGEGSRLTVL.

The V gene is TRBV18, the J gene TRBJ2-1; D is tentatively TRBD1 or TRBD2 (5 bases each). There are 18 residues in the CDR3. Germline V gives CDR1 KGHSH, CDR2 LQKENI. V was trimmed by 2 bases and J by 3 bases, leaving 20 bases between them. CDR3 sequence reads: CASSPYNPGAEDYNEQFF. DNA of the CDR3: TGTGCCAGCTCACCATATAACCCCGGGGCAGAGGACTACAATGAGCAGTTCTTC.

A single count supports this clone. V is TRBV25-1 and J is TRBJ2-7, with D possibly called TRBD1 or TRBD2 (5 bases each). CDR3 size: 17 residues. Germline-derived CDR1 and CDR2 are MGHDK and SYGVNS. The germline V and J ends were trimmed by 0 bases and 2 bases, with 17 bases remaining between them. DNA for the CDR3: TGTGCCAGCAGTGAATATAATACCGGGACGGAGACCTACGAGCAGTACTTC. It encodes CASSEYNTGTETYEQYF.

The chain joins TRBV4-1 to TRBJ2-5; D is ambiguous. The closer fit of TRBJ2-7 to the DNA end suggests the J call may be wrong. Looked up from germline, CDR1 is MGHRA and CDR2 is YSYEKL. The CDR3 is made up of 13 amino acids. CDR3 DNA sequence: TGCGCCAGCAGCCACCCCCTAGGCTACGAGCAGTACTTC. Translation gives CASSHPLGYEQYF.

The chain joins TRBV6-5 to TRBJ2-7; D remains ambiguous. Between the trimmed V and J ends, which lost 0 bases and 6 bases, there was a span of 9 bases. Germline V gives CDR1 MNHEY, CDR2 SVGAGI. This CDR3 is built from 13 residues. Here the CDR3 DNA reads TGTGCCAGCAGTTACTCGAGGTATAGCGAGCAGTACTTC. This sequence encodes CASSYSRYSEQYF.

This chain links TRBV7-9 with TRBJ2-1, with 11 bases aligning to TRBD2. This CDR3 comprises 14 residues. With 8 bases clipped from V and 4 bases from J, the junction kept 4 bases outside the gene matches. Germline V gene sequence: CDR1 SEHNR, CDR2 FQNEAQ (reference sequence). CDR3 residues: CASDRTSGYNEQFF. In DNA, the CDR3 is TGTGCCAGCGATAGGACTAGCGGGTACAATGAGCAGTTCTTC.

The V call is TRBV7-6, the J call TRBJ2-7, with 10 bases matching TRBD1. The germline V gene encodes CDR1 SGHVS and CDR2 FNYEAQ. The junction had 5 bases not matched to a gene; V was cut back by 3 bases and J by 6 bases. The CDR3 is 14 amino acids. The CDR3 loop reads CASSLGQGIGEQYF. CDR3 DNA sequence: TGTGCCAGCAGCTTGGGACAGGGGATAGGCGAGCAGTACTTC.

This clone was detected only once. The CDR3 loop is CASRTGESNQPQHF. As DNA, the CDR3 is TGTGCCAGCAGGACAGGGGAGAGCAATCAGCCCCAGCATTTT. The V gene is TRBV6-5, the J gene TRBJ1-5; 8 bases are shared with TRBD1. CDR1 and CDR2 (germline): MNHEY, SVGAGI. V lost 6 bases, J lost 1 base, and 2 bases stayed unmatched. The CDR3 covers 14 residues.

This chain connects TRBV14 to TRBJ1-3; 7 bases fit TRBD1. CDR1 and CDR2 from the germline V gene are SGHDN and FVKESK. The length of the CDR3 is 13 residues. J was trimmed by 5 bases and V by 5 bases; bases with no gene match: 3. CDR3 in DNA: TGTGCCAGCAGCGTGACAGGGCGAAACACCATATATTTT. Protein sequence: CASSVTGRNTIYF.

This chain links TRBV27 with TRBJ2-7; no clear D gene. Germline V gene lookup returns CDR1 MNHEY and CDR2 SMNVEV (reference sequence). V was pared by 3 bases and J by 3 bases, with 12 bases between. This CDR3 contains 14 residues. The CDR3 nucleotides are TGTGCCAGCAGTTTGGGCAGGTATGACTACGAGCAGTACTTC. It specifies CASSLGRYDYEQYF.

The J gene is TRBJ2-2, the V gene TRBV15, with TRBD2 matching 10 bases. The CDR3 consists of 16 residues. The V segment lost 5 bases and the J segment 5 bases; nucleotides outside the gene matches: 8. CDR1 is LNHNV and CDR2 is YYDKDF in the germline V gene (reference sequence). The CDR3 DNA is TGTGCCACCAGCTCACTAGCGGGGAGCGGGACCGGGGAGCTGTTTTTT. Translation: CATSSLAGSGTGELFF.